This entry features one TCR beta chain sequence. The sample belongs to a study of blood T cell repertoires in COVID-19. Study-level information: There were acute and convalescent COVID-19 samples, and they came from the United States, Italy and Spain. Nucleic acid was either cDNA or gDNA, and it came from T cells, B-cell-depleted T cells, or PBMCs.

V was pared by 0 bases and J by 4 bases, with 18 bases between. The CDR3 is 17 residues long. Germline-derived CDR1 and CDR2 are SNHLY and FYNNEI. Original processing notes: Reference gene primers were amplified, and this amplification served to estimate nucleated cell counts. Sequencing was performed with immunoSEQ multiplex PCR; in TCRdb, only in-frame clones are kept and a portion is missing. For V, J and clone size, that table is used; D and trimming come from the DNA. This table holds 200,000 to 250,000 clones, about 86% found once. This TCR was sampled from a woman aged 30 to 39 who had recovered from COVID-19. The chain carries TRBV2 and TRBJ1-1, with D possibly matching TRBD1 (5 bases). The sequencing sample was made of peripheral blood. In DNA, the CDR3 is TGTGCCAGCAGTGAAGCACCTCCGGGGCCGGGGGGCACTGAAGCTTTCTTT. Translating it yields CASSEAPPGPGGTEAFF.